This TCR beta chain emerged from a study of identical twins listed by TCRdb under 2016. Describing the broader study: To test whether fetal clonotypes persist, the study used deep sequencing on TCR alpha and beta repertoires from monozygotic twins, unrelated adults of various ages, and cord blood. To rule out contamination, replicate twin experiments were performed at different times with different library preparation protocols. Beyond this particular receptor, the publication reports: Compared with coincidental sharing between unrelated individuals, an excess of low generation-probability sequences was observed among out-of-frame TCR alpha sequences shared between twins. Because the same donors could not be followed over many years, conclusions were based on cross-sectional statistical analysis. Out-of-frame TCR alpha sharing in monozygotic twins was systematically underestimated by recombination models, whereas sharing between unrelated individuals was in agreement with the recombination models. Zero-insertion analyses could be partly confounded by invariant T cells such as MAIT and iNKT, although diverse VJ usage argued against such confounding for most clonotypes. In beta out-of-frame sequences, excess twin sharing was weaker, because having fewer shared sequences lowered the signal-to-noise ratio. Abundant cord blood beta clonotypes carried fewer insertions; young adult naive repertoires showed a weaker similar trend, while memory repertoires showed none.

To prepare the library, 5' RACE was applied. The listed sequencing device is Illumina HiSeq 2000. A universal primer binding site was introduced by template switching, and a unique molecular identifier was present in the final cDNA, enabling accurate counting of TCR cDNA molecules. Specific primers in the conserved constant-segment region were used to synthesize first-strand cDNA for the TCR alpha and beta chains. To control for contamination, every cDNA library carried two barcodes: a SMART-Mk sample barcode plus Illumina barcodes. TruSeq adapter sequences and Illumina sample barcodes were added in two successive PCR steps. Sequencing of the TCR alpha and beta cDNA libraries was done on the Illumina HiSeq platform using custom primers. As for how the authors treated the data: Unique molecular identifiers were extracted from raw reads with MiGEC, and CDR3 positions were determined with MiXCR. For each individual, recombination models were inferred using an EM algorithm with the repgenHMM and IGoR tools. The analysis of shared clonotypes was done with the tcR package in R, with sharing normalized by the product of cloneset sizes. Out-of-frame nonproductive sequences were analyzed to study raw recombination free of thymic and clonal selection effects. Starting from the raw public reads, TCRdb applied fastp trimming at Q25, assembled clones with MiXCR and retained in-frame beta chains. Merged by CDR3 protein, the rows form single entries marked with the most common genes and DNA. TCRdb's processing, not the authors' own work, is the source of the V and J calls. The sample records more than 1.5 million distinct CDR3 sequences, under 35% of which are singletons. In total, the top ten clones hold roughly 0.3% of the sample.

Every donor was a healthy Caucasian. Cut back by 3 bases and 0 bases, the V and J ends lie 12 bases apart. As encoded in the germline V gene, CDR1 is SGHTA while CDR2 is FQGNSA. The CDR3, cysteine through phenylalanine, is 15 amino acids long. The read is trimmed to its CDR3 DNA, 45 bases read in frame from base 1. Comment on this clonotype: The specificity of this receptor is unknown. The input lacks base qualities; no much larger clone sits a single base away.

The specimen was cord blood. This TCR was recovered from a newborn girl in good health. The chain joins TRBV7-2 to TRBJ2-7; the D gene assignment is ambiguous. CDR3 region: CASSLAAPSSYEQYF. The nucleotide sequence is TGTGCCAGCAGCTTGGCGGCTCCGAGCTCCTACGAGCAGTACTTC.